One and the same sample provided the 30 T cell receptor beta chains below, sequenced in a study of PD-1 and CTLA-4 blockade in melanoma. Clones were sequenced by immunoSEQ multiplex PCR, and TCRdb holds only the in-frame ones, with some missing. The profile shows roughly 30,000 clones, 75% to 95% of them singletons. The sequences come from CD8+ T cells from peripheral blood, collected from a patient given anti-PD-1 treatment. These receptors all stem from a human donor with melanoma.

The CDR3 bases are TGTGCCTGGAGTGTTGGAGACACAGATACGCAGTATTTT. Its protein is CAWSVGDTDTQYF. The rearrangement joins TRBV30 to TRBJ2-3; no clear D gene. The germline V and J ends were trimmed by 0 bases and 2 bases, with 6 bases remaining between them. Germline lookup yields CDR1 GTSNPN and CDR2 SVGIG (reference sequence). This CDR3 contains 13 residues.

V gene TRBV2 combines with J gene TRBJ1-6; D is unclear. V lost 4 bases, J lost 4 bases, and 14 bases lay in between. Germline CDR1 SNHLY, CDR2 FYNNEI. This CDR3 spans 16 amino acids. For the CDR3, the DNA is TGTGCCAGCAGTGGGTCGCCGGAACAATATAATTCACCCCTCCACTTT. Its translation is CASSGSPEQYNSPLHF.

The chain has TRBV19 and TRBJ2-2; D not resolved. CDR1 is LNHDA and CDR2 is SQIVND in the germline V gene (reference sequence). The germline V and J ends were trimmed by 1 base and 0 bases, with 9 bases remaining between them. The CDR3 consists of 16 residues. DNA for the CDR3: TGTGCCAGTAGTATAGGGACGTATGCGAACACCGGGGAGCTGTTTTTT. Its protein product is CASSIGTYANTGELFF.

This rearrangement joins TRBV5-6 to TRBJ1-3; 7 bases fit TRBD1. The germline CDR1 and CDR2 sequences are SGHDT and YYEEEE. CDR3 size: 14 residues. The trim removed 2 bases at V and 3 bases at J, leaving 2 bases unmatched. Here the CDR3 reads CASSFRQGGNTIYF. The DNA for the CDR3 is TGTGCCAGCAGCTTTCGACAGGGTGGAAACACCATATATTTT.

The CDR3 protein is CASSQGSGMVADTQYF. In nucleotides, the CDR3 is TGCGCCAGCAGCCAAGGTAGCGGGATGGTTGCAGATACGCAGTATTTT. V gene TRBV4-1 combines with J gene TRBJ2-3; 8 bases are a match to TRBD2. Germline-derived CDR1 and CDR2 are MGHRA and YSYEKL. The CDR3 covers 16 residues. V trimming: 1 base; J trimming: 4 bases; junction bases outside the gene matches: 7.

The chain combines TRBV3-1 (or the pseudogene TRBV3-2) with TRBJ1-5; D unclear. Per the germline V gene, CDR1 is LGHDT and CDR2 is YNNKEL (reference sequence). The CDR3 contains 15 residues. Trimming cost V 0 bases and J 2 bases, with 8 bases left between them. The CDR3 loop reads CASSQDHAGNQPQHF. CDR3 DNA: TGTGCCAGCAGCCAAGATCACGCCGGCAATCAGCCCCAGCATTTT.

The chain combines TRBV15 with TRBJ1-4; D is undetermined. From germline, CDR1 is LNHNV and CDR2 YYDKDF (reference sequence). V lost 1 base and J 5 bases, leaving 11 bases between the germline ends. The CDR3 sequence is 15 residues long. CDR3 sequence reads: CATSRVNGLNEKLFF. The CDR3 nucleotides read TGTGCCACCAGCAGAGTTAACGGCTTGAATGAAAAACTGTTTTTT.

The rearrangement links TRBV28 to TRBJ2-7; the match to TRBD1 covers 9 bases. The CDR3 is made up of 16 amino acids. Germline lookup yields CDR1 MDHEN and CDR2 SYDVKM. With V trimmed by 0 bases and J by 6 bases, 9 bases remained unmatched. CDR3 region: CASSLWGGGQGPEQYF. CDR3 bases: TGTGCCAGCAGTTTATGGGGCGGGGGACAGGGACCCGAGCAGTACTTC. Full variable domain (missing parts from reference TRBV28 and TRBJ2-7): DVKVTQSSRYLVKRTGEKVFLECVQDMDHENMFWYRQDPGLGLRLIYFSYDVKMKEKGDIPEGYSVSREKKERFSLILESASTNQTSMYLCASSLWGGGQGPEQYFGPGTRLTVT.

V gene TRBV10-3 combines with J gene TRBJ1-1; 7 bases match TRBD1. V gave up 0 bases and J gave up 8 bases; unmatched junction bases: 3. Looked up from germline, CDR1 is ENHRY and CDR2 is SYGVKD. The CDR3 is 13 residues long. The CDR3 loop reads CAISESPGGEAFF. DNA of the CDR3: TGTGCCATCAGTGAGTCACCAGGGGGGGAAGCTTTCTTT.

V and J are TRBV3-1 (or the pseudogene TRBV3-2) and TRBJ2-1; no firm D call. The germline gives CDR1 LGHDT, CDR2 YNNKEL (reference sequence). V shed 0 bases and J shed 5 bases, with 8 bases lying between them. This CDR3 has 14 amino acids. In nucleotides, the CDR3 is TGTGCCAGCAGCCAAGAAAGTAGGAACAATGAGCAGTTCTTC. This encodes CASSQESRNNEQFF.

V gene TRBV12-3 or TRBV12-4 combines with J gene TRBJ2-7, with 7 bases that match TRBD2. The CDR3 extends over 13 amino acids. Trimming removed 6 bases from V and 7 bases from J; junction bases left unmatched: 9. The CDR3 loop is CASSPAGVREQYF. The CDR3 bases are TGTGCCAGCAGCCCCGCGGGAGTCCGGGAGCAGTACTTC.

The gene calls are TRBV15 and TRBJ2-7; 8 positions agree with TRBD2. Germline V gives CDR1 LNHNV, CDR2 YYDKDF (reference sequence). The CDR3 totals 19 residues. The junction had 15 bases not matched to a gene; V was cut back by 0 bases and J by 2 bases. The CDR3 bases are TGTGCCACCAGCAGAGAAAGAGAGGAAAGTAGCGGGATTACCTACGAGCAGTACTTC. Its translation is CATSREREESSGITYEQYF. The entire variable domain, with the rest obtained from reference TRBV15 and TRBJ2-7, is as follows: DAMVIQNPRYQVTQFGKPVTLSCSQTLNHNVMYWYQQKSSQAPKLLFHYYDKDFNNEADTPDNFQSRRPNTSFCFLDIRSPGLGDTAMYLCATSREREESSGITYEQYFGPGTRLTVT.

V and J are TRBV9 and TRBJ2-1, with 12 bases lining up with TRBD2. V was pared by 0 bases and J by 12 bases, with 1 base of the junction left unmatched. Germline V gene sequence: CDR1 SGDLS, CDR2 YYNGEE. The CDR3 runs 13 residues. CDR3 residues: CASSVASGRVQFF. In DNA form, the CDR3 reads TGTGCCAGCAGCGTAGCTAGCGGGAGGGTGCAGTTCTTC.

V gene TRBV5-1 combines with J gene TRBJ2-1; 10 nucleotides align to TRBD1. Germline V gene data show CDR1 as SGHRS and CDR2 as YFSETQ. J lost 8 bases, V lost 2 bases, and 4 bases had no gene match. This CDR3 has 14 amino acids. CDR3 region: CASSLGTGVYEQFF. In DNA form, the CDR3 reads TGCGCCAGCAGCTTAGGGACAGGGGTCTATGAGCAGTTCTTC.

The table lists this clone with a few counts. The CDR3 loop is CASSQGGGESTDTQYF. DNA of the CDR3: TGTGCCAGCAGCCAAGGGGGGGGAGAAAGCACAGATACGCAGTATTTT. The chain has TRBV3-1 (or the pseudogene TRBV3-2) and TRBJ2-3, with TRBD2 identical over 7 bases. The CDR3 is made up of 16 amino acids. With V trimmed by 1 base and J by 0 bases, 4 bases remained unmatched. Germline V gives CDR1 LGHDT, CDR2 YNNKEL (reference sequence).

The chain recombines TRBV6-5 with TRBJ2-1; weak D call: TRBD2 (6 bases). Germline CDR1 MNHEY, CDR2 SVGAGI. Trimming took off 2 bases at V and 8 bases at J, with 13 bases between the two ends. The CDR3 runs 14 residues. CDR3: CASSYMGTGDEQFF. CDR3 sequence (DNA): TGTGCCAGCAGTTACATGGGGACTGGGGATGAGCAGTTCTTC.

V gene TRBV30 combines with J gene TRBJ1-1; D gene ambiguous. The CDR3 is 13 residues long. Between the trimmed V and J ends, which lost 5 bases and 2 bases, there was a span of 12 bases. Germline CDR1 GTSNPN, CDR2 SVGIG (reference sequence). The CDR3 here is CAWEVVGNTEAFF. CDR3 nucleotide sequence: TGTGCCTGGGAGGTTGTGGGCAACACTGAAGCTTTCTTT.

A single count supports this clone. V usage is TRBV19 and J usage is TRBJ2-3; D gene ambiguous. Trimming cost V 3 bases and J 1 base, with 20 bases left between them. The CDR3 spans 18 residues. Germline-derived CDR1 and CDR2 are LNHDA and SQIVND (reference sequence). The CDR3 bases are TGTGCCAGTAGTATTGGCTGGGTGACGGAAGTGGGCACAGATACGCAGTATTTT. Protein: CASSIGWVTEVGTDTQYF.

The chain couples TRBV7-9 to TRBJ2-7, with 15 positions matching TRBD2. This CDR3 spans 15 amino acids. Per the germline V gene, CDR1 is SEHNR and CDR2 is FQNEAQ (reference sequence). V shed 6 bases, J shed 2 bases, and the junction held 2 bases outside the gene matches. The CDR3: CASSGLAGGPYEQYF. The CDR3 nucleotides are TGTGCCAGCAGTGGACTAGCGGGAGGGCCCTACGAGCAGTACTTC.

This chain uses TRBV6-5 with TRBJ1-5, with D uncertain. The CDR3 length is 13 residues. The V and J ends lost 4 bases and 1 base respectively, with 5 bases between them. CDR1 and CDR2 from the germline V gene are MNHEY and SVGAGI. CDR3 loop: CASSSASNQPQHF. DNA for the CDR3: TGTGCCAGCAGTTCAGCCAGCAATCAGCCCCAGCATTTT.

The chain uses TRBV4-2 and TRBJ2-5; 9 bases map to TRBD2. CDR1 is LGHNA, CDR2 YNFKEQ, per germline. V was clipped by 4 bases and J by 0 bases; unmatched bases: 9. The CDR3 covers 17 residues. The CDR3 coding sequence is TGTGCCAGCAGCCCCCGAGGGGCTAGCGGGAACCAAGAGACCCAGTACTTC. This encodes CASSPRGASGNQETQYF.

The CDR3 loop is CASVSSGPQETQYF. CDR3 coding DNA: TGTGCCAGCGTGTCAAGTGGTCCCCAAGAGACCCAGTACTTC. The rearrangement uses TRBV6-6 and TRBJ2-5; unclear D gene. CDR3 length: 14 residues. V was trimmed by 8 bases and J by 1 base, leaving 14 bases between them. Germline V CDR1 and CDR2: MNHNY, SVGAGI (reference sequence).

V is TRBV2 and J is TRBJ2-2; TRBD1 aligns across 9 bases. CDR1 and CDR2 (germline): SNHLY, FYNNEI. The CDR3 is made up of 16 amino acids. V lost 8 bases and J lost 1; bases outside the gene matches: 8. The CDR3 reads CASDAPGQGNTGELFF. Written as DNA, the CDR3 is TGTGCCAGCGACGCCCCGGGACAGGGGAACACCGGGGAGCTGTTTTTT.

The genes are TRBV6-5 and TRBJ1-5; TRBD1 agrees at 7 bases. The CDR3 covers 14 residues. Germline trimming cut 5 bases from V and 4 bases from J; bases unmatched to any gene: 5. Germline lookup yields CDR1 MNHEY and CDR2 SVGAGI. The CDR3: CASSPGQTNQPQHF. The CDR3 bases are TGTGCCAGCAGTCCGGGACAGACGAATCAGCCCCAGCATTTT.

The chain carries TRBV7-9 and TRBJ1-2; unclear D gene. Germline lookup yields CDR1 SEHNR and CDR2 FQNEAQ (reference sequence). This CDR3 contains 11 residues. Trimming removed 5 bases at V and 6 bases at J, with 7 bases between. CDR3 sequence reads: CASSVQDGYTF. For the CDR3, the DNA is TGTGCCAGCAGCGTCCAGGATGGCTACACCTTC.

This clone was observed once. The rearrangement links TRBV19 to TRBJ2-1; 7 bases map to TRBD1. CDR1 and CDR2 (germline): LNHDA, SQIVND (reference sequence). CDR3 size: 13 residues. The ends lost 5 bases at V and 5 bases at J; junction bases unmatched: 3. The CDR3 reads CASSGTADNEQFF. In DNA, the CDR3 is TGTGCCAGTAGTGGGACAGCGGACAATGAGCAGTTCTTC.

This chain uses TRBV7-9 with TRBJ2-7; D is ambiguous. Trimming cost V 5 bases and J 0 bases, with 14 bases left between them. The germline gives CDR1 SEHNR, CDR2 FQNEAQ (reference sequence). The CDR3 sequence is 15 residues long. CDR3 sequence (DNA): TGTGCCAGCAGCCCCCCGGCGGAGAGCTCCTACGAGCAGTACTTC. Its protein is CASSPPAESSYEQYF.

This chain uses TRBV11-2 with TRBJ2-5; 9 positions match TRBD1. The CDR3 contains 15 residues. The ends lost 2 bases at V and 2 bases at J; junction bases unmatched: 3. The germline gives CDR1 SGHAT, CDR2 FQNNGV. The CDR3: CASSLFGQGQETQYF. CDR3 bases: TGTGCCAGCAGCTTATTCGGACAGGGGCAAGAGACCCAGTACTTC.

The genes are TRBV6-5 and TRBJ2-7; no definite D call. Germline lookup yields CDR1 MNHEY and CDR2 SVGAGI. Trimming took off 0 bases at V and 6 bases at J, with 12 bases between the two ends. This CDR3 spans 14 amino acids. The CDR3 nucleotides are TGTGCCAGCAGTTACTCTAGTGCAAACGGCGAGCAGTACTTC. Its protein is CASSYSSANGEQYF.

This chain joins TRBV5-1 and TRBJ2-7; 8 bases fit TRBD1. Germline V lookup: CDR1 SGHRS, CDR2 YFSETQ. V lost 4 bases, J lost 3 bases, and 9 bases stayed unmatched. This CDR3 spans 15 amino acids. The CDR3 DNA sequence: TGCGCCAGCAGCGATCCGGGACAGGTTCGCTACGAGCAGTACTTC. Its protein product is CASSDPGQVRYEQYF.